Presented here are 15 T cell receptor beta chains from one specimen sequenced in a study of shared clonotypes between healthy human individuals. TCRdb's copy holds only in-frame clones and misses some; the assay was immunoSEQ multiplex PCR. The data contain around 1.5 million clones, 98% of them seen just once; the ten biggest clones take up roughly 0.45%. Sample: naive CD4+ T cells sorted from blood. The subset here: CD45RA+ positively selected. The receptors derive from a man younger than 45 in good health.

V usage is TRBV19 and J usage is TRBJ2-2; TRBD2 matches at 10 bases. The CDR3 length is 17 residues. With V trimmed by 4 bases and J by 0 bases, 5 bases remained unmatched. Germline V gene sequence: CDR1 LNHDA, CDR2 SQIVND (reference sequence). CDR3 in DNA: TGTGCCAGTAGTAAACGGACTAGCGGATCGAACACCGGGGAGCTGTTTTTT. Its translation is CASSKRTSGSNTGELFF. Using reference TRBV19 and TRBJ2-2 for the parts outside the CDR3, the full variable domain is DGGITQSPKYLFRKEGQNVTLSCEQNLNHDAMYWYRQDPGQGLRLIYYSQIVNDFQKGDIAEGYSVSREKKESFPLTVTSAQKNPTAFYLCASSKRTSGSNTGELFFGEGSRLTVL.

V and J are TRBV5-1 and TRBJ2-6; D unclear. V shed 0 bases and J shed 0 bases, with 10 bases lying between them. Germline V gene lookup returns CDR1 SGHRS and CDR2 YFSETQ. This CDR3 has 17 residues. The CDR3 region has the DNA TGCGCCAGCAGCTTGGCCCTACTCAGCTCTGGGGCCAACGTCCTGACTTTC. Translation gives CASSLALLSSGANVLTF.

V gene TRBV19 combines with J gene TRBJ2-1; D is ambiguous. This CDR3 spans 16 amino acids. V gave up 4 bases and J gave up 5 bases, with 18 bases separating them. CDR1 and CDR2 (germline): LNHDA, SQIVND (reference sequence). The CDR3 DNA reads as TGTGCCAGTAGTACCCTAGGCGCGACCCGCAACAATGAGCAGTTCTTC. Its translation is CASSTLGATRNNEQFF.

This sequence joins TRBV28 and TRBJ1-2; D may be TRBD1 (5 bases). Between the trimmed V and J ends, which lost 6 bases and 3 bases, there was a span of 11 bases. Germline V gene data show CDR1 as MDHEN and CDR2 as SYDVKM. The CDR3 sequence is 13 residues long. The CDR3 sequence is CASSQGSDYGYTF. The CDR3 DNA is TGTGCCAGCAGCCAGGGATCGGACTATGGCTACACCTTC.

CDR3 residues: CASSDLDSALDEQFF. CDR3 nucleotide sequence: TGTGCCAGCAGTGACCTGGACAGTGCTCTGGATGAGCAGTTCTTC. J is TRBJ2-1 and V is TRBV6-9; perhaps TRBD1 as D (6 bases). CDR1 is MNHGY and CDR2 is SVAAGI in the germline V gene. This CDR3 is 15 amino acids long. V was pared by 5 bases and J by 8 bases, with 19 bases between.

With respect to this clone: A junction end diverges from the germline sequence, so it may reflect a read error. J is TRBJ2-7 and V is TRBV18, with TRBD2 identical over 11 bases. The CDR3 length is 15 residues. In germline, CDR1 is KGHSH, CDR2 LQKENI. DNA of the CDR3: TGTGCCAGCTCCCCACTAGCGGGAGCTCAGAACGAGCAGTACTTC. It is translated as CASSPLAGAQNEQYF.

V and J are TRBV5-3 and TRBJ2-7, with 9 bases matching TRBD1. TRBV5-3 counts as an open reading frame of uncertain function. Trimming cost V 4 bases and J 3 bases; bases outside gene matches: 20. The CDR3 has 19 residues. The CDR3 protein is CARSLKADRGNFGFYEQYF. The CDR3 nucleotides read TGTGCCAGAAGCCTGAAAGCGGACAGGGGTAATTTTGGGTTCTACGAGCAGTACTTC.

The chain joins TRBV14 to TRBJ2-7, with no clear D. In germline, CDR1 is SGHDN, CDR2 FVKESK. The CDR3 runs 12 residues. The V end lost 2 bases, the J end lost 6 bases, and 8 bases lay between the germline ends. CDR3 in amino acids: CASSQNSPEQYF. The CDR3 DNA sequence: TGTGCCAGCAGCCAAAATTCCCCCGAGCAGTACTTC.

The V call is TRBV18, the J call TRBJ2-7; D call uncertain. V was trimmed by 1 base and J by 2 bases, leaving 9 bases between them. Per the germline V gene, CDR1 is KGHSH and CDR2 is LQKENI. The CDR3 has 14 residues. CDR3 residues: CASSPRAATYEQYF. CDR3 in DNA: TGTGCCAGCTCACCACGGGCAGCTACCTACGAGCAGTACTTC.

The V gene is TRBV19, the J gene TRBJ1-1; 8 nucleotides align to TRBD1. This CDR3 spans 14 amino acids. With 2 bases clipped from V and 5 bases from J, the junction kept 4 bases outside the gene matches. Germline-derived CDR1 and CDR2 are LNHDA and SQIVND (reference sequence). In DNA, the CDR3 is TGTGCCAGTAGTATACGACAGGGGATAACTGAAGCTTTCTTT. It encodes CASSIRQGITEAFF.

V gene TRBV5-1 combines with J gene TRBJ2-5; no clear D. CDR3 length equals 15 residues. Trimming took off 5 bases at V and 5 bases at J, with 19 bases between the two ends. Germline V lookup: CDR1 SGHRS, CDR2 YFSETQ. The CDR3 bases are TGCGCCAGCAGGCGAATGTCCGACGGCGTGGAGACCCAGTACTTC. Its protein product is CASRRMSDGVETQYF.

The CDR3: CASSSPGKETQYF. The CDR3 DNA is TGTGCCAGCAGTTCCCCGGGGAAAGAGACCCAGTACTTC. The chain carries TRBV6-5 and TRBJ2-5; perhaps TRBD2 as D (5 bases). Germline V lookup: CDR1 MNHEY, CDR2 SVGAGI. The CDR3 sequence is 13 residues long. V gave up 4 bases and J gave up 3 bases, with 9 bases separating them.

The chain employs TRBV28 and TRBJ2-1; 13 bases are a match to TRBD2. In germline, CDR1 is MDHEN, CDR2 SYDVKM. The CDR3 extends over 19 amino acids. Trimming took 5 bases from V and 2 from J; bases not matched to a gene: 12. The CDR3 protein is CASSSLKPGLAGTYNEQFF. DNA for the CDR3: TGTGCCAGCAGTAGCCTCAAACCGGGACTAGCGGGAACCTACAATGAGCAGTTCTTC.

The V and J genes are TRBV7-2 and TRBJ2-7, with 13 bases lining up with TRBD2. The J segment lost 5 bases and the V segment lost 5 bases, leaving 12 bases of the junction unmatched. The germline gives CDR1 SGHTA, CDR2 FQGNSA. CDR3 length: 17 residues. The CDR3 loop is CASSPGTSGNSLDEQYF. The CDR3, as DNA: TGTGCCAGCAGCCCGGGGACTAGCGGGAACTCCCTAGACGAGCAGTACTTC.

The chain has TRBV7-9 and TRBJ2-7; D is perhaps TRBD2 (6 bases). The V gene lost 5 bases and the J gene lost 3 bases, with 17 bases spanning the gap. The CDR3 spans 15 residues. Germline lookup yields CDR1 SEHNR and CDR2 FQNEAQ (reference sequence). The CDR3 loop is CASSRTKVGDYEQYF. CDR3 bases: TGTGCCAGCAGCCGGACTAAAGTGGGAGACTACGAGCAGTACTTC. Drawing the rest from reference TRBV7-9 and TRBJ2-7, the complete variable domain is DTGVSQNPRHKITKRGQNVTFRCDPISEHNRLYWYRQTLGQGPEFLTYFQNEAQLEKSRLLSDRFSAERPKGSFSTLEIQRTEQGDSAMYLCASSRTKVGDYEQYFGPGTRLTVT.